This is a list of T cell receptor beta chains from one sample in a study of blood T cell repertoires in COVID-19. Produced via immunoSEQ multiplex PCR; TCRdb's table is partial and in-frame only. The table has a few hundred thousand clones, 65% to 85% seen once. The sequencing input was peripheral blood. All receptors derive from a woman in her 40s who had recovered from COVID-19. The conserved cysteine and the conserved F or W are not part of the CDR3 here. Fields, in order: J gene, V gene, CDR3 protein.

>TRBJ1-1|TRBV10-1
ASSAYRGETEAF
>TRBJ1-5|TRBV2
ASRDWTGAHQPQH
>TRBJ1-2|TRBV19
ASSMVPQRGYT
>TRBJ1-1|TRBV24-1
ATSTTGTGGVEHEAF
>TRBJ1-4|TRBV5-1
ASSWGQAEKLF
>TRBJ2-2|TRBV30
AGGPRSGELF
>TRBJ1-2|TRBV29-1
SVGGRGAYGYT
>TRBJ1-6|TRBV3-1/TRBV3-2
ASSQRDNYNSPLH
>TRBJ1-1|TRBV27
ASKDRGGTEAF
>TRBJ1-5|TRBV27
ASSFRDRNQPQH
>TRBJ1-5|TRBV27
ASSFQGAGNQPQH
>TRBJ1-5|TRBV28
ASSSPRVWQPQH
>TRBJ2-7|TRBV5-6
ASSFTLTGGLSYEQY
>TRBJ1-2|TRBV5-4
ASTLANWDSNYGYT
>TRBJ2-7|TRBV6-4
ASSVLAGGAYEQY
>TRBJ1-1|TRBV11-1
ASSSAAGSTEAF
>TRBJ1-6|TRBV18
ASSPPAGGSSSLH
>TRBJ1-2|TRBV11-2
ASSIRTGGRLYGGYT
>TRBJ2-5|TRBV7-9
ASSLAGATSQETQY
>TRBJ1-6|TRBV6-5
ALKGANDNSPLH
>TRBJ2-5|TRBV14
ASSQEIRTGGPKTQY
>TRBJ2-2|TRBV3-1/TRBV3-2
ASSQEGLATASGELF
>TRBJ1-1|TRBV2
ASSEGGRGSTEAF
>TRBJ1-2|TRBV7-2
ASSLADRRGYT
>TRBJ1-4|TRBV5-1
ASSTTGGTREKLF
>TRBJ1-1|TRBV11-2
ASSQRTGAMNTEAF
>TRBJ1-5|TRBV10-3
AISGDNQPQH
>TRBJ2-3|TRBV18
ASSPMTSGGADTQY
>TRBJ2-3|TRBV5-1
ASSLVLAGGTDTQY
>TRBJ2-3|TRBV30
AWSVSAGGRGTQY